This record looks at one TCR beta chain sequence and its context. The antigen it recognizes is unknown. No per-base quality is available; no much larger clone lies one base away. High-throughput TCR beta sequencing profiled peripheral blood CD8+ and CD4+ T cells from healthy donors, Susac syndrome patients and multiple sclerosis patients. Healthy donors were included as age- and sex-matched controls. CD8+ TEMRA cells were enriched by FACS, while bulk CD8+ and CD4+ T cells were purified by magnetic negative isolation. Blood was drawn into EDTA tubes, processed within 24 hours, and PBMCs were isolated by density gradient centrifugation. PBMCs intended for TCR sequencing were cryopreserved in liquid nitrogen and were subsequently thawed in a 37 degrees C water bath. The sorted or isolated CD4+, CD8+ and CD8+ TEMRA cells reached a purity of at least 90%. These data belong to a study of CD8 T cells in Susac syndrome (dated by TCRdb to between 2018 and 2021). Regarding the study in general: Repertoire sequencing was used to test whether CD8+ T cell activation and differentiation in Susac syndrome was antigen driven.

Paper-wide results and their limitations: The number of individuals in the TCR sequencing and HLA analysis was recognized as being relatively small.

RNA was extracted using the RNeasy kit, and roughly 0.5 to 1 microgram was reverse transcribed with random hexamers. The immunoSEQ multiplex PCR assay, covering 54 Vbeta and 13 Jbeta segments, was used to amplify TCR beta CDR3 regions. To correct PCR amplification bias, a synthetic template baseline was used for both primer optimization and computational correction. Per the authors' processing: Reads were annotated to V, D and J genes per IMGT and analyzed with immunoSEQ Analyzer, keeping only productive sequences. Clonality was calculated as one minus the Shannon entropy normalized by log2 of the number of productive unique sequences. For each patient and control, public and private clones were evaluated among the 100 most prevalent clones. Susac-specific clones were defined as absent from healthy and MS cohorts, 850 to 1,300 published viral clones and other ImmuneACCESS disease sequences. The public reads were run again by TCRdb, first through fastp at Q25 and then through MiXCR, and only productive beta chains were kept. Rows are unified per CDR3 protein, each entry keeping the most common DNA and genes. The V and J calls reflect TCRdb's pipeline rather than the authors' work. Present in this sample are 150,000 to 200,000 distinct CDR3 sequences, 85% to 95% of which were seen just once. Of the sample, 0.1% falls within the top ten clones.

Specimen: CD4+ T cells from PBMCs. This clonotype was sampled from a human donor in good health.

CDR3 protein: CASSLERLVVDGYTF. The DNA sequence is given as TGCGCCAGCAGCTTGGAGCGGTTGGTAGTGGATGGCTACACCTTC. The sequence is built from TRBV5-1 and TRBJ1-2; confidence is insufficient to name the D gene. The CDR3 runs 15 amino acids, cysteine and phenylalanine included. Kept here is only the CDR3 DNA, which spans 45 bases and is read in frame from base 1. Trimming at the junction amounts to 0 bases on V and 6 bases on J, and the germline ends lie 15 bases apart. The germline V gene specifies SGHRS as CDR1 and YFSETQ as CDR2. Reference TRBV5-1 and TRBJ1-2 proteins supply the regions before and after the CDR3; the full variable domain is: KAGVTQTPRYLIKTRGQQVTLSCSPISGHRSVSWYQQTPGQGLQFLFEYFSETQRNKGNFPGRFSGRQFSNSRSEMNVSTLELGDSALYLCASSLERLVVDGYTFGSGTRLTVV.